These T cell receptor beta chains were read from a single sample in a study of CD8 T cells in Susac syndrome. A single record per CDR3 protein comes from TCRdb applying MiXCR to the immunoSEQ multiplex PCR reads. The sample shows 200,000 or so distinct CDR3 sequences, 92% of them seen only once. The sequenced sample consisted of CD8+ T cells from PBMCs. These receptors all stem from a human donor with multiple sclerosis. CDR3s include the opening cysteine and the closing phenylalanine or tryptophan. A D gene is named only where the DNA matches it firmly. Some rows have no size entry. The others give once, few or many, or a class for an expanded clone.

>TRBV6-5|-|TRBJ1-5|-
CASSQSGVQPQHF
TGTGCCAGCAGTCAATCAGGGGTGCAGCCCCAGCATTTT
>TRBV2|-|TRBJ1-1|TRBD1
CASRRTGKVTEAFF
TGTGCCAGCAGACGGACAGGGAAAGTCACTGAAGCTTTCTTT
>TRBV30|-|TRBJ2-1|-
CAWSRGVPVAYNEQFF
TGTGCCTGGAGCCGAGGGGTCCCCGTAGCCTACAATGAGCAGTTCTTC
>TRBV6-5|-|TRBJ2-2|-
CASRGLSGELFF
TGTGCCAGCCGTGGTTTATCCGGGGAGCTGTTTTTT
>TRBV27|-|TRBJ2-7|TRBD1
CASSGAGTGIYEQYF
TGTGCCAGCAGCGGAGCCGGGACAGGGATCTACGAGCAGTACTTC
>TRBV9|-|TRBJ2-7|TRBD2
CASSHHPSGSSHEQYF
TGTGCCAGCAGCCACCACCCTAGCGGGAGTTCCCACGAGCAGTACTTC
>TRBV14|-|TRBJ2-1|-
CASSHLGSYNEQFF
TGTGCCAGCAGCCATCTGGGCTCCTACAATGAGCAGTTCTTC
>TRBV7-9|-|TRBJ1-2|-
CASSPGGYTF
TGTGCCAGCAGCCCTGGGGGCTACACCTTC
>TRBV4-1|once|TRBJ1-2|-
CASSPPLAGGDGYTF
TGCGCCAGCAGCCCCCCCCTCGCCGGTGGGGATGGCTACACCTTC
>TRBV12-3/TRBV12-4|-|TRBJ1-6|-
CASSYAGTSNSPLHF
TGTGCCAGCAGTTACGCCGGGACCTCTAATTCACCCCTCCACTTT
>TRBV30|-|TRBJ2-2|TRBD1
CAWGTGSFTGELFF
TGTGCCTGGGGGACAGGGAGCTTCACCGGGGAGCTGTTTTTT
>TRBV12-3/TRBV12-4|-|TRBJ1-3|TRBD1
CASKTGTGFFGNTIYF
TGTGCCAGCAAGACCGGGACAGGGTTCTTTGGAAACACCATATATTTT
>TRBV7-6|-|TRBJ2-5|TRBD2
CASSLGGGPETQYF
TGTGCCAGCAGCTTAGGCGGGGGGCCGGAGACCCAGTACTTC
>TRBV3-1|-|TRBJ1-2|TRBD1
CVSSQGTDWPYGYTF
TGTGTCAGCAGCCAAGGGACAGACTGGCCCTATGGCTACACCTTC
>TRBV29-1|-|TRBJ2-7|-
CSVVAGYEQYF
TGCAGCGTTGTCGCGGGGTACGAGCAGTACTTC
>TRBV3-1|-|TRBJ2-1|TRBD2
CASSLSGLPIEQFF
TGTGCCAGCAGCCTTTCGGGACTACCGATTGAGCAGTTCTTC
>TRBV19|-|TRBJ1-6|-
CASTRMGLNYSPLHF
TGTGCCAGTACAAGAATGGGTCTGAACTATTCACCCCTCCACTTT
>TRBV19|-|TRBJ2-7|TRBD2
CASGVSGGGSYEQYF
TGTGCCAGTGGGGTTAGCGGGGGGGGCTCCTACGAGCAGTACTTC
>TRBV29-1|-|TRBJ1-4|-
CSVEDKGVREKLFF
TGCAGCGTTGAAGACAAGGGGGTTAGGGAAAAACTGTTTTTT
>TRBV30|-|TRBJ2-1|-
CAWSGGASYNEQFF
TGTGCCTGGTCAGGGGGGGCCTCCTACAATGAGCAGTTCTTC
>TRBV27|-|TRBJ2-7|-
CASSQRGSEQYF
TGTGCCAGCTCCCAAAGGGGGAGCGAGCAGTACTTC
>TRBV6-2/TRBV6-3|-|TRBJ2-5|-
CASSYSKGARETQYF
TGTGCCAGCAGTTACTCGAAAGGGGCCAGGGAGACCCAGTACTTC
>TRBV30|-|TRBJ1-4|-
CAWGPREEKLFF
TGTGCCTGGGGCCCACGGGAGGAAAAACTGTTTTTT
>TRBV12-3/TRBV12-4|-|TRBJ2-1|TRBD2
CASLRSGGPNEQFF
TGTGCCAGCCTGCGGAGCGGGGGGCCCAATGAGCAGTTCTTC
>TRBV5-4|-|TRBJ2-2|-
CASSLVGLGTTGELFF
TGTGCCAGCAGCCTCGTCGGACTCGGAACCACCGGGGAGCTGTTTTTT
>TRBV20-1|-|TRBJ2-5|TRBD2
CSAGRLAGDSAILETQYF
TGCAGTGCTGGGAGACTAGCGGGAGATTCTGCGATCTTGGAGACCCAGTACTTC
>TRBV7-3|-|TRBJ2-2|-
CASTLGGSGELFF
TGTGCCAGCACTTTAGGGGGGTCCGGGGAGCTGTTTTTT
>TRBV3-1|-|TRBJ1-6|-
CASSRGRTLPDNSPLHF
TGTGCCAGCAGCCGGGGGAGGACCTTACCAGATAATTCACCCCTCCACTTT
>TRBV2|-|TRBJ2-2|TRBD1
CASSGRDRGTGELFF
TGTGCCAGCAGTGGCCGGGACAGGGGCACCGGGGAGCTGTTTTTT
>TRBV5-1|-|TRBJ2-3|-
CASGTWPTQYF
TGCGCCAGCGGCACTTGGCCTACGCAGTATTTT
>TRBV7-2|-|TRBJ2-3|TRBD1
CASSWTGFIGDTQYF
TGTGCCAGCAGCTGGACAGGGTTTATAGGGGATACGCAGTATTTT
>TRBV14|-|TRBJ2-1|-
CASSPQRYSYNEQFF
TGTGCCAGCAGCCCTCAGCGGTACTCCTACAATGAGCAGTTCTTC
>TRBV9|-|TRBJ2-1|TRBD2
CASSTPRDYPTSSYNEQFF
TGTGCCAGCAGCACACCTCGGGACTACCCAACAAGCTCCTACAATGAGCAGTTCTTC
>TRBV6-2/TRBV6-3|-|TRBJ2-7|TRBD1
CASSYVRDRSYEQYF
TGTGCCAGCAGTTACGTCCGGGACAGGTCATACGAGCAGTACTTC
>TRBV6-5|-|TRBJ1-1|-
CASSYELGEMNTEAFF
TGTGCCAGCAGTTACGAACTGGGGGAGATGAACACTGAAGCTTTCTTT
>TRBV13|-|TRBJ2-2|-
CASSSPPRAGELFF
TGTGCCAGCAGCTCCCCCCCCAGGGCGGGGGAGCTGTTTTTT
>TRBV2|-|TRBJ2-7|-
CASSELVRDPSYEQYF
TGTGCCAGCAGTGAACTCGTAAGGGACCCCTCCTACGAGCAGTACTTC
>TRBV27|-|TRBJ2-2|-
CASSLGGSGELFF
TGTGCCAGCAGTTTAGGAGGATCAGGGGAGCTGTTTTTT
>TRBV4-3|-|TRBJ2-7|-
CASSQESKRTYEQYF
TGCGCCAGCAGCCAAGAAAGCAAACGAACCTACGAGCAGTACTTC
>TRBV6-5|-|TRBJ2-3|-
CASGEENTDTQYF
TGTGCCAGCGGAGAAGAAAACACAGATACGCAGTATTTT
>TRBV20-1|-|TRBJ1-1|-
CSARIPPNTEAFF
TGCAGTGCTAGAATACCCCCGAACACTGAAGCTTTCTTT